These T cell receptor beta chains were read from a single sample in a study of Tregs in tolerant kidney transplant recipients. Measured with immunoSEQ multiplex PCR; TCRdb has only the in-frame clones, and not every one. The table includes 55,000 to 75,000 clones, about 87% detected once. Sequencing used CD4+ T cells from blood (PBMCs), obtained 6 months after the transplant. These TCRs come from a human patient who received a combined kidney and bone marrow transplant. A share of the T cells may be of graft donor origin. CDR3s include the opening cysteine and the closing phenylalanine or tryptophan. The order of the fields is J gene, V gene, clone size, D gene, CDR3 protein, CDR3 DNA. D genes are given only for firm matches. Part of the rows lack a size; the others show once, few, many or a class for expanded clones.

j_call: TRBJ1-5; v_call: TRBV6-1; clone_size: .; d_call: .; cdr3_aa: CASSEVLGGGQPQHF; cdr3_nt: TGTGCCAGCAGTGAAGTTCTCGGGGGGGGTCAGCCCCAGCATTTT
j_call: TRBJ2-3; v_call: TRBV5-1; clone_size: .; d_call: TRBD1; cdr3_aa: CASSLGPTGQGLDTQYF; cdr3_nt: TGCGCCAGCAGCTTGGGCCCCACAGGACAGGGTTTAGATACGCAGTATTTT
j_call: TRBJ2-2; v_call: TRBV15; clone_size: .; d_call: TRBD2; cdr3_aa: CATSRDPPGGLTGELFF; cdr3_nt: TGTGCCACCAGCAGAGATCCCCCGGGGGGTCTTACCGGGGAGCTGTTTTTT
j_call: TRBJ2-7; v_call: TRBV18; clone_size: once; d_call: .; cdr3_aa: CASSANAQGNEQYF; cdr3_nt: TGTGCCAGCTCAGCGAATGCTCAGGGTAACGAGCAGTACTTC
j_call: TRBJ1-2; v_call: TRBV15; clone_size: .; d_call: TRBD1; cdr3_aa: CATSRVDRGYGYTF; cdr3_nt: TGTGCCACCAGCAGAGTTGACAGGGGGTATGGCTACACCTTC
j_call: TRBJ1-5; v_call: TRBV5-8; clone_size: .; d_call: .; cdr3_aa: CASSFPRWRNQPQHF; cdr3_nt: TGTGCCAGCAGCTTCCCAAGGTGGAGGAATCAGCCCCAGCATTTT
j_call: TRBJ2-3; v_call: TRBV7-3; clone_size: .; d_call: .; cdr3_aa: CASSLLRDHTQYF; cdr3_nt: TGTGCCAGCAGCTTATTACGGGATCATACGCAGTATTTT
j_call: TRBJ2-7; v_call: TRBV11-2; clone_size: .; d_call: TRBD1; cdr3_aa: CASSRTGTGTYEQYF; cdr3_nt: TGTGCCAGCAGCCGCACCGGGACAGGGACCTACGAGCAGTACTTC
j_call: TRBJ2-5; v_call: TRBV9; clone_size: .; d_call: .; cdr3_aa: CASSVRDEETQYF; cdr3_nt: TGTGCCAGCAGCGTTCGGGATGAGGAGACCCAGTACTTC
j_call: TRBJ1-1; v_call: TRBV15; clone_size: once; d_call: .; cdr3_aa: CATSRVSGKKNTEAFF; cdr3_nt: TGTGCCACCAGCAGAGTGTCAGGAAAGAAGAACACTGAAGCTTTCTTT
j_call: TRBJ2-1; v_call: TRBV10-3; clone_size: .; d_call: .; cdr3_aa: CAISGAGVGYNEQFF; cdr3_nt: TGTGCCATCAGTGGAGCAGGGGTCGGGTACAATGAGCAGTTCTTC
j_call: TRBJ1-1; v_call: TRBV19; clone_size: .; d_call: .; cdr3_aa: CASSIAAGGITEAFF; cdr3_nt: TGTGCCAGTAGTATAGCTGCGGGAGGTATCACTGAAGCTTTCTTT
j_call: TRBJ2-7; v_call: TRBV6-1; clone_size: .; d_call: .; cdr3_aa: CASRQGPYEQYF; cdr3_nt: TGTGCCAGCCGTCAGGGTCCCTACGAGCAGTACTTC
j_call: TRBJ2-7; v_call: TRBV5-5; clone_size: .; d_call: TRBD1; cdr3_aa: CASSLGDRAYEQYF; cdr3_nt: TGTGCCAGCAGCTTGGGGGACAGGGCCTACGAGCAGTACTTC
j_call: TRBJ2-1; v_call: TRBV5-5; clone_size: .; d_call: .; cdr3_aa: CASSYQGYNEQFF; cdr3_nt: TGTGCCAGCAGCTATCAGGGGTACAATGAGCAGTTCTTC
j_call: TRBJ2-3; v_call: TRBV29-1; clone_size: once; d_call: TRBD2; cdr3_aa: CSASSGGTDTQYF; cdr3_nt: TGCAGCGCCTCTAGCGGGGGGACAGATACGCAGTATTTT
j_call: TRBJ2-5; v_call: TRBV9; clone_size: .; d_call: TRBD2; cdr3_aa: CASSVTSPGLAGGETQYF; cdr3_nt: TGTGCCAGCAGCGTCACCTCTCCGGGACTAGCGGGAGGGGAGACCCAGTACTTC
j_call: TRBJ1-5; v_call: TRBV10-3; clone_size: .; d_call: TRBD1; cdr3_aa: CAISGGTGGSYSNQPQHF; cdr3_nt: TGTGCCATCAGTGGGGGGACAGGGGGAAGTTATAGCAATCAGCCCCAGCATTTT
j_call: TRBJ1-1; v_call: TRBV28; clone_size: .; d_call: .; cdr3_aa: CASSRPSRVLNTEAFF; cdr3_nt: TGTGCCAGCAGTCGACCCTCCAGGGTATTGAACACTGAAGCTTTCTTT
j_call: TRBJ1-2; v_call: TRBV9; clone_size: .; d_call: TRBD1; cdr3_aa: CASGVDRANPNASPYGYTF; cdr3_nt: TGTGCCAGCGGAGTCGACAGGGCCAACCCTAACGCAAGCCCCTATGGCTACACCTTC
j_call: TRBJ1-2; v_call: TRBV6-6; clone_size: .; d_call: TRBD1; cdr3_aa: CASSAGQGYYGYTF; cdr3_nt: TGTGCCAGCAGTGCAGGACAGGGCTACTATGGCTACACCTTC
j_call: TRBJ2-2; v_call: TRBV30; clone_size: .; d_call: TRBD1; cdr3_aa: CAWGGQWNTGELFF; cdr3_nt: TGTGCCTGGGGGGGACAGTGGAACACCGGGGAGCTGTTTTTT
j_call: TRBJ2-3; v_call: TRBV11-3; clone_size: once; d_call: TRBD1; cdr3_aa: CASSPGTGIADTQYF; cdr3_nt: TGTGCCAGCAGCCCAGGGACAGGGATTGCAGATACGCAGTATTTT
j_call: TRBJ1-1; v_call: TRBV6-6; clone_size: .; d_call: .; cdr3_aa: CASSYSQGVNTEAFF; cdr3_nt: TGTGCCAGCAGTTACTCGCAAGGGGTTAACACTGAAGCTTTCTTT
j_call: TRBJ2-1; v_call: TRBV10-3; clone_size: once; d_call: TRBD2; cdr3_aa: CAISEIGGGAHEQFF; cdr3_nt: TGTGCCATCAGTGAGATTGGCGGGGGGGCTCATGAGCAGTTCTTC
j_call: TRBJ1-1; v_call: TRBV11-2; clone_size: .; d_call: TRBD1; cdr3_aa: CASRPREHRGSTEAFF; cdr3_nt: TGTGCCAGCAGGCCAAGGGAGCACAGGGGATCCACTGAAGCTTTCTTT
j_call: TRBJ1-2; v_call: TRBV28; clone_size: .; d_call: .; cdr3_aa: CASSPPGRHYGYTF; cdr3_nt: TGTGCCAGCAGCCCTCCAGGGCGTCACTATGGCTACACCTTC
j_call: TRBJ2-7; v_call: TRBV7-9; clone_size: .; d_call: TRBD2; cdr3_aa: CASSLVPTSGYYEQYF; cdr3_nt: TGTGCCAGCAGCTTAGTCCCCACTAGCGGGTACTACGAGCAGTACTTC
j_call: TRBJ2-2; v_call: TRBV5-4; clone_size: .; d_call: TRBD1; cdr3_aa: CASSPGTGGATGELFF; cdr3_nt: TGTGCCAGCAGCCCGGGGACAGGGGGCGCAACCGGGGAGCTGTTTTTT
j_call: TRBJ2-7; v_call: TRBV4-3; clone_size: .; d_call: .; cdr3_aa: CASSHRGRQYF; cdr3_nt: TGCGCCAGCAGCCACAGGGGTAGGCAGTACTTC
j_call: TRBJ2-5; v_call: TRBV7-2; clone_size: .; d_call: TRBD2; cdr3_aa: CASSLERGLETQYF; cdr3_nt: TGTGCCAGCAGCTTAGAGCGGGGTTTAGAGACCCAGTACTTC